Reported below is one T cell receptor beta chain. Method: immunoSEQ multiplex PCR; TCRdb's copy keeps in-frame clones and lacks some. This sample has under 450,000 clones, with roughly 94% found just once. The data originate from a study of shared T cell receptors in the human thymus. V lost 0 bases and J lost 7; bases outside the gene matches: 9. CDR3 length: 16 residues. From germline, CDR1 is MNHNS and CDR2 SASEGT. The chain carries TRBV6-1 and TRBJ2-3; 8 bases are a match to TRBD1. This sequence was found in a human donor. Sequenced material: thymocytes. CDR3 loop: CASSEALGTGKNTQYF. The CDR3 DNA sequence: TGTGCCAGCAGTGAAGCGCTAGGGACAGGAAAGAATACGCAGTATTTT.